Below are 20 T cell receptor beta chains sequenced from a single sample in a study of cytomegalovirus exposure and HLA in healthy donors. The study ran its PCR with 60 Vbeta and 13 Jbeta primers. Clones were read by immunoSEQ multiplex PCR, and TCRdb kept only the in-frame ones, dropping some. The sample includes 180,000 or so clones, more than 75% of them seen just once. The sequencing sample was made of PBMCs. The receptors stem from a man aged 40-50 years in good health and CMV-seronegative.

J is TRBJ1-3 and V is TRBV11-2, with D unresolved. The germline gives CDR1 SGHAT, CDR2 FQNNGV. Trimming shortened V by 0 bases and J by 2 bases, and 14 bases separated the two germline ends. The CDR3 runs to 17 residues. The CDR3 DNA reads TGTGCCAGCAGCTTAGATCGAATGAGACATCCTGGAAACACCATATATTTT. Protein sequence: CASSLDRMRHPGNTIYF.

In this sample, this clone turned up a few times. The gene calls are TRBV7-2 and TRBJ2-3, with 12 bases identical to TRBD2. The germline gives CDR1 SGHTA, CDR2 FQGNSA. The trim removed 5 bases at V and 5 bases at J, leaving 8 bases unmatched. The CDR3 has 16 residues. The CDR3 sequence: CASSNRLAGAGDTQYF. Here the CDR3 DNA reads TGTGCCAGCAGCAACAGACTAGCGGGAGCGGGAGATACGCAGTATTTT.

The chain employs TRBV19 and TRBJ2-1; 11 nucleotides align to TRBD2. CDR3 length: 16 amino acids. V trimming: 1 base; J trimming: 8 bases; junction bases outside the gene matches: 7. Germline CDR1 LNHDA, CDR2 SQIVND (reference sequence). The chain's CDR3 is CASSIGVAGGQDEQFF. In DNA, the CDR3 is TGTGCCAGTAGTATAGGGGTAGCGGGGGGGCAGGATGAGCAGTTCTTC. The full variable domain, completed using reference TRBV19 and TRBJ2-1, is DGGITQSPKYLFRKEGQNVTLSCEQNLNHDAMYWYRQDPGQGLRLIYYSQIVNDFQKGDIAEGYSVSREKKESFPLTVTSAQKNPTAFYLCASSIGVAGGQDEQFFGPGTRLTVL.

This clone was recorded only once. This chain connects TRBV6-5 to TRBJ2-3; maybe TRBD2 (6 bases). CDR1 and CDR2 from the germline V gene are MNHEY and SVGAGI. This CDR3 has 13 amino acids. Trimming cost V 6 bases and J 2 bases, with 9 bases left between them. The CDR3 protein is CASRRDFTDTQYF. CDR3 nucleotide sequence: TGTGCCAGCAGACGGGACTTCACAGATACGCAGTATTTT.

This clone was seen a few times. The rearrangement joins TRBV18 to TRBJ1-6; TRBD1 agrees at 7 bases. V was clipped by 2 bases and J by 12 bases; unmatched bases: 7. Germline V gives CDR1 KGHSH, CDR2 LQKENI. The CDR3 consists of 14 residues. The CDR3 reads CASSPGPAGGPLHF. The CDR3, as DNA: TGTGCCAGCTCACCAGGTCCCGCAGGGGGACCCCTCCACTTT. Looking up the rest from reference TRBV18 and TRBJ1-6 gives the full variable domain: NAGVMQNPRHLVRRRGQEARLRCSPMKGHSHVYWYRQLPEEGLKFMVYLQKENIIDESGMPKERFSAEFPKEGPSILRIQQVVRGDSAAYFCASSPGPAGGPLHFGNGTRLTVT.

This rearrangement joins TRBV29-1 to TRBJ2-2; no clear D gene. The V and J ends lost 4 bases and 6 bases respectively, with 9 bases between them. Germline loops: CDR1 SQVTM, CDR2 ANQGSEA. The CDR3 loop spans 12 amino acids. The DNA for the CDR3 is TGCAGCGTTGCTTGGCAGGCCGGGGAGCTGTTTTTT. Translation gives CSVAWQAGELFF.

This clone has only one observation. The rearrangement joins TRBV12-1 to TRBJ2-5; TRBD1, as called in the table, went unchecked against the DNA. TRBV12-1 has pseudogene status. The CDR3 totals 16 residues. CDR3 protein: CANSFPGRGRFATQYF. The CDR3 bases are TGTGCCAACAGCTTTCCGGGAAGGGGGCGTTTCGCGACCCAGTACTTC.

CDR3 protein: CASSPGTSGTYEQYF. CDR3 sequence (DNA): TGCGCCAGCAGCCCCGGGACTAGCGGTACCTACGAGCAGTACTTC. The rearrangement links TRBV4-3 to TRBJ2-7; 11 bases match TRBD2. Germline CDR1 is LGHNA and CDR2 is YSLEER. Losses at the gene ends were 4 bases for V and 2 bases for J; bases not matched to a gene: 4. CDR3 size: 15 residues.

This rearrangement joins TRBV18 to TRBJ1-1, with TRBD1 identical over 10 bases. Unmatched junction bases numbered 14, after V lost 7 bases and J lost 0 bases. This CDR3 region has 18 residues. Germline V gene data show CDR1 as KGHSH and CDR2 as LQKENI. CDR3 bases: TGTGCCAGCTTACAACGAGGGACAGGGGCGAAGGTGAACACTGAAGCTTTCTTT. It yields the protein CASLQRGTGAKVNTEAFF.

This chain uses TRBV5-1 with TRBJ2-7, with D possibly being TRBD2 (6 bases). V was cut by 0 bases and J by 7 bases, with 17 bases left in between. The CDR3 loop spans 15 amino acids. CDR1 is SGHRS, CDR2 YFSETQ, per germline. The CDR3 nucleotides are TGCGCCAGCAGCTTGGTGTCGTCGGGAGAGGGAGAGCAGTACTTC. Encoded protein: CASSLVSSGEGEQYF.

In its sample, this clone was seen once. This chain uses TRBV4-1 with TRBJ2-7; 7 bases agree with TRBD2. The CDR3 is 13 amino acids. Germline loops: CDR1 MGHRA, CDR2 YSYEKL. The ends lost 5 bases at V and 4 bases at J; junction bases unmatched: 5. The CDR3 loop reads CASSKGLDYEQYF. The CDR3 coding sequence is TGCGCCAGCAGCAAAGGACTAGATTACGAGCAGTACTTC.

This chain joins TRBV29-1 and TRBJ2-2; D is undetermined. The CDR3 is made up of 14 amino acids. The V gene lost 0 bases and the J gene lost 4 bases, with 9 bases spanning the gap. CDR1 and CDR2 from the germline V gene are SQVTM and ANQGSEA. CDR3 protein: CSVEDQTGTGELFF. CDR3 bases: TGCAGCGTTGAAGACCAGACGGGCACCGGGGAGCTGTTTTTT.

The J gene is TRBJ1-5, the V gene TRBV9; no definite D call. Trimming took 0 bases from V and 9 from J, leaving 16 bases between them. Germline V gene sequence: CDR1 SGDLS, CDR2 YYNGEE. This CDR3 contains 15 residues. The CDR3 coding sequence is TGTGCCAGCAGCGTAGGCAAGGAAGGGAGTGCGCCCCAGCATTTT. It yields the protein CASSVGKEGSAPQHF.

This clone was seen a handful of times. The genes are TRBV6-5 and TRBJ1-1; no clear D gene. The CDR3 totals 14 residues. Germline values: CDR1 MNHEY, CDR2 SVGAGI. V lost 0 bases to trimming and J lost 3 bases, with 8 bases between them. DNA for the CDR3: TGTGCCAGCAGTTACTCGGAGAGAGACACTGAAGCTTTCTTT. This encodes CASSYSERDTEAFF.

This rearrangement joins TRBV7-2 to TRBJ2-5; D is undetermined. V dropped 7 bases and J dropped 4 bases, with 13 bases sitting between them. Germline V gene data show CDR1 as SGHTA and CDR2 as FQGNSA. This CDR3 spans 13 amino acids. This chain's CDR3 is CASTGYGRETQYF. CDR3 DNA sequence: TGTGCCAGCACAGGCTACGGTAGAGAGACCCAGTACTTC. Full variable domain (rest looked up from reference TRBV7-2 and TRBJ2-5): GAGVSQSPSNKVTEKGKDVELRCDPISGHTALYWYRQSLGQGLEFLIYFQGNSAPDKSGLPSDRFSAERTGGSVSTLTIQRTQQEDSAVYLCASTGYGRETQYFGPGTRLLVL.

The V and J genes are TRBV5-5 and TRBJ1-2, with D possibly TRBD1 on 6 matching bases. CDR3 length: 14 residues. The germline CDR1 and CDR2 sequences are SGHKS and YYEKEE (reference sequence). Trimming left V 0 bases short and J 4 bases short, with 10 bases between. CDR3: CASSLDGTPYGYTF. As DNA, the CDR3 is TGTGCCAGCAGCTTGGATGGGACACCCTATGGCTACACCTTC.

The rearrangement uses TRBV11-3 and TRBJ2-5; D is perhaps TRBD1 (6 bases). The CDR3 contains 13 residues. The V end lost 4 bases, the J end lost 5 bases, and 11 bases lay between the germline ends. From germline, CDR1 is SGHNT and CDR2 YENEEA. The DNA for the CDR3 is TGTGCCAGCAGCTCCAGGGGTGAGGAGACCCAGTACTTC. Translation gives CASSSRGEETQYF.

This clone was seen only once. The V gene is TRBV7-3, the J gene TRBJ1-2; D is ambiguous. The CDR3 extends over 14 amino acids. Between the trimmed V and J ends, which lost 4 bases and 8 bases, there was a span of 17 bases. The germline V gene encodes CDR1 SGHTA and CDR2 FQGTGA. The CDR3 DNA reads as TGTGCCAGCAGCTCCACGGATCAGAGAGGGGGCTACACCTTC. Its protein is CASSSTDQRGGYTF.

The J gene is TRBJ1-2, the V gene TRBV5-1; 11 bases are shared with TRBD1. Trimming cost V 4 bases and J 6 bases; bases outside gene matches: 5. The CDR3 spans 14 residues. The germline CDR1 and CDR2 sequences are SGHRS and YFSETQ. The CDR3 loop reads CASSDWTGGDGYTF. CDR3 in DNA: TGCGCCAGCAGCGACTGGACAGGGGGCGATGGCTACACCTTC.

This clone has only one observation. J is TRBJ2-7 and V is TRBV30, with D maybe TRBD1 (5 bases). This CDR3 has 12 amino acids. Germline V gene sequence: CDR1 GTSNPN, CDR2 SVGIG (reference sequence). V was shortened by 1 base and J by 3 bases, with 7 bases between the two germline ends. The CDR3 DNA reads TGTGCCTGGAGTGCCACAGGCTACGAGCAGTACTTC. Protein: CAWSATGYEQYF.